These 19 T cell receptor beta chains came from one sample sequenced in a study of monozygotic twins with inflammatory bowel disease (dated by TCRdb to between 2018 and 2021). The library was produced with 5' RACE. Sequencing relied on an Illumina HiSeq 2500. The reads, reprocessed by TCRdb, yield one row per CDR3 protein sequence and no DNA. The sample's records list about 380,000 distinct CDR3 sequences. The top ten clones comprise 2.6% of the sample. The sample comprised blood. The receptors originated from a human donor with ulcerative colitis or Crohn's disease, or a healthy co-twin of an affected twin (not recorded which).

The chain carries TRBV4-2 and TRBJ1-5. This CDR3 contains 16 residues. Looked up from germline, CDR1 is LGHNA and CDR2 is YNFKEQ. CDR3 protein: CASSQEAAEYNQPQHF.

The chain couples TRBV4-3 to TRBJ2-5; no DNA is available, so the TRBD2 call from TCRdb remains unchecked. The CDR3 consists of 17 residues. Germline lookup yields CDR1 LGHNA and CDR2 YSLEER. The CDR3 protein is CASSQVAGTSNQETQYF.

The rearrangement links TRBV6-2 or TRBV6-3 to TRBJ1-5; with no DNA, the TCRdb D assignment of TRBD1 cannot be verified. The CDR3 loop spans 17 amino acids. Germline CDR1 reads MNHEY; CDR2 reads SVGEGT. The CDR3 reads CASSYLYTQGNNQPQHF.

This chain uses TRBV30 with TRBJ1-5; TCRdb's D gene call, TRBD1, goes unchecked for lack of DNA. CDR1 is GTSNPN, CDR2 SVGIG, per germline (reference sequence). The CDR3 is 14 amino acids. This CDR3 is CAWSLRTGHQPQHF.

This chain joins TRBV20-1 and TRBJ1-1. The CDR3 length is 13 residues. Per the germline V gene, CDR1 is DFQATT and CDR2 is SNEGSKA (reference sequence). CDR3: CSAIRQINTEAFF.

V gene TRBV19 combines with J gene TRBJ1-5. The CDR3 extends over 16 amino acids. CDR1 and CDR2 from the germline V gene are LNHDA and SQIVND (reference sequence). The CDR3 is CASSESAGISNQPQHF. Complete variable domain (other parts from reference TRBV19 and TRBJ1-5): DGGITQSPKYLFRKEGQNVTLSCEQNLNHDAMYWYRQDPGQGLRLIYYSQIVNDFQKGDIAEGYSVSREKKESFPLTVTSAQKNPTAFYLCASSESAGISNQPQHFGDGTRLSIL.

The CDR3 loop is CASSPTASTGELFF. The chain couples TRBV4-1 to TRBJ2-2. Germline CDR1 MGHRA, CDR2 YSYEKL. The CDR3 spans 14 residues.

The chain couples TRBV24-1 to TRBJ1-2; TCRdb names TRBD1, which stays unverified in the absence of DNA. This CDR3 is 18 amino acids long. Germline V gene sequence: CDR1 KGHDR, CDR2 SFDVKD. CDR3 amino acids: CATSDSSAASGGHYGYTF.

Here the CDR3 reads CASSGAGTGRSEQFF. This rearrangement joins TRBV25-1 to TRBJ2-1; with no DNA, the TCRdb D assignment of TRBD1 cannot be verified. The germline CDR1 and CDR2 sequences are MGHDK and SYGVNS. The CDR3 totals 15 residues.

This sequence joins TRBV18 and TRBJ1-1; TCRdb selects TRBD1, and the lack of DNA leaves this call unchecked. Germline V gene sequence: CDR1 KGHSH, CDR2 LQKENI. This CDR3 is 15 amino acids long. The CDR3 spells CASSTRDSLNTEAFF.

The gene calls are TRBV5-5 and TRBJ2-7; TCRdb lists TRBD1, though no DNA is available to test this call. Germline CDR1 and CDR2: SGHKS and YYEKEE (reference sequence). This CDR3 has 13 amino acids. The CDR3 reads CASSFGTVYEQYF.

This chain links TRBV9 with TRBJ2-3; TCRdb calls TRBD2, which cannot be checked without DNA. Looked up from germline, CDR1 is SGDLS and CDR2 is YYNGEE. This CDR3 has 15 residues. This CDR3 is CASSVGDSAPHTQYF.

CDR3 sequence reads: CASSYLLAGGLPYSYEQYF. The J gene is TRBJ2-7, the V gene TRBV6-5; as DNA is missing, the TRBD2 call by TCRdb cannot be tested. The germline gives CDR1 MNHEY, CDR2 SVGAGI. This CDR3 is built from 19 residues.

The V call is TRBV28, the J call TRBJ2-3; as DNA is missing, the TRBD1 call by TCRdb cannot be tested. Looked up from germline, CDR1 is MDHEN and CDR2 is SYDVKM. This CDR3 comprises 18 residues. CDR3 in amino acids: CASSLWSGSEDYTDTQYF.

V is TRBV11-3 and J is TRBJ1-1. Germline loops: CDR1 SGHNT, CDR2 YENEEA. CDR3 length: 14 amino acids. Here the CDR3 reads CASSFSDKNTEAFF.

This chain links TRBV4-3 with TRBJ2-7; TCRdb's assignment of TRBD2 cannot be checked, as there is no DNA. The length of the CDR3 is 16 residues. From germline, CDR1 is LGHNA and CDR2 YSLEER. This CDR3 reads CASSPQKGPRAYEQYF.

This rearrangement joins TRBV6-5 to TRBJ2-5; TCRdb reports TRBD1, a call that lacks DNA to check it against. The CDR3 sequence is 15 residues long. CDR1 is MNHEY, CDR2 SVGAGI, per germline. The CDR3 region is CASSYSITGRGTQYF.

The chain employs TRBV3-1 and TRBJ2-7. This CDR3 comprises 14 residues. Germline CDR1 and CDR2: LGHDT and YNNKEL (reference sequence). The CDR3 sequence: CASSPGTVSYEQYF.

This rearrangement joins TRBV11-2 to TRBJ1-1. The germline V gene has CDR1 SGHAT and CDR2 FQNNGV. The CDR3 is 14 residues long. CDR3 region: CATIKPSGWAEAFF. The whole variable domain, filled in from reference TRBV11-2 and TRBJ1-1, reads EAGVAQSPRYKIIEKRQSVAFWCNPISGHATLYWYQQILGQGPKLLIQFQNNGVVDDSQLPKDRFSAERLKGVDSTLKIQPAKLEDSAVYLCATIKPSGWAEAFFGQGTRLTVV.